Listed below are T cell receptor beta chains from one sample, sequenced in a study of shared clonotypes between healthy human individuals. TCRdb keeps only in-frame clones here, not all; method: immunoSEQ multiplex PCR. Altogether around 2,100,000 clones are present, about 95% being singletons, with the ten largest covering approximately 1.2%. The sample consisted of naive CD8+ T cells sorted from blood. Receptors originate from a man aged 18 to 30 in good health. Both conserved end residues are part of each CDR3. The D gene is left open where the match is weak. The listing skips clone size in some rows; elsewhere it reads once, few, many or a size class.

size	V	D	J	CDR3	DNA
-	TRBV19	-	TRBJ2-2	CASSIPPPWERPNTGELFF	TGTGCCAGTAGTATCCCCCCCCCTTGGGAGAGGCCTAACACCGGGGAGCTGTTTTTT
once	TRBV5-1	TRBD2	TRBJ2-1	CASSKRAGSIHEQFF	TGCGCCAGCAGCAAGCGAGCGGGATCCATTCATGAGCAGTTCTTC
-	TRBV7-9	-	TRBJ2-3	CASSHEGSATDTQYF	TGTGCCAGCAGCCATGAGGGGTCGGCCACAGATACGCAGTATTTT
-	TRBV19	-	TRBJ1-5	CASSIDGGEGNQPQHF	TGTGCCAGTAGTATAGATGGGGGAGAGGGCAATCAGCCCCAGCATTTT
once	TRBV6-6	TRBD2	TRBJ2-3	CASSYSTSGDTDTQYF	TGTGCCAGCAGTTACTCGACCAGCGGGGACACAGATACGCAGTATTTT
-	TRBV2	TRBD1	TRBJ1-5	CASREAQGGRGLQPQHF	TGTGCCAGCAGGGAGGCCCAGGGGGGAAGAGGTCTTCAGCCCCAGCATTTT
-	TRBV11-2	TRBD2	TRBJ2-5	CASSLGAGVGETQYF	TGTGCCAGCAGCTTAGGGGCGGGAGTAGGAGAGACCCAGTACTTC
-	TRBV7-2	-	TRBJ2-3	CASSLLSTDTQYF	TGTGCCAGCAGCTTACTAAGCACAGATACGCAGTATTTT
-	TRBV5-1	TRBD1	TRBJ2-1	CASSFLKQGSYNEQFF	TGCGCCAGCAGCTTTCTCAAACAGGGGTCCTACAATGAGCAGTTCTTC
-	TRBV19	-	TRBJ2-3	CASSRWPPPDTQYF	TGTGCCAGTAGCCGTTGGCCCCCCCCAGATACGCAGTATTTT
-	TRBV9	TRBD2	TRBJ2-1	CASSAGTSGGDAQFF	TGTGCCAGCAGCGCAGGGACTAGCGGGGGTGACGCCCAGTTCTTC
-	TRBV25-1	TRBD2	TRBJ2-7	CASSDPLAARGEYF	TGTGCCAGCAGTGATCCACTAGCGGCCCGAGGGGAGTACTTC
-	TRBV5-5	TRBD1	TRBJ2-5	CASSQDRGGETQYF	TGTGCCAGCAGCCAGGACAGGGGAGGAGAGACCCAGTACTTC
-	TRBV6-5	TRBD2	TRBJ2-1	CASSYLAGGPFEQFF	TGTGCCAGCAGTTATCTAGCGGGAGGGCCATTTGAGCAGTTCTTC
-	TRBV15	-	TRBJ1-2	CATSTRPGEPYGYTF	TGTGCCACCAGCACGCGTCCAGGGGAGCCCTATGGCTACACCTTC
-	TRBV4-1	-	TRBJ2-2	CASSQEGSWGELFF	TGCGCCAGCAGCCAAGAAGGTAGCTGGGGGGAGCTGTTTTTT
-	TRBV11-2	-	TRBJ2-3	CASSLTPGTDTQYF	TGTGCCAGCAGCTTGACTCCGGGCACAGATACGCAGTATTTT
-	TRBV11-3	-	TRBJ2-7	CASSLGPSYEQYF	TGTGCCAGCAGCTTAGGACCATCCTACGAGCAGTACTTC
-	TRBV7-3	-	TRBJ1-6	CASSLMKGSPLHF	TGTGCCAGCAGCTTAATGAAGGGCTCACCCCTCCACTTT
once	TRBV6-5	TRBD2	TRBJ2-7	CASSPGTSGYEQYF	TGTGCCAGCAGTCCCGGGACTAGCGGTTACGAGCAGTACTTC
-	TRBV6-5	-	TRBJ2-3	CASSVGAYTDTQYF	TGTGCCAGCAGTGTGGGTGCCTACACAGATACGCAGTATTTT
-	TRBV7-9	TRBD2	TRBJ2-5	CASSLELTSGREETQYF	TGTGCCAGCAGCTTAGAACTGACTAGCGGGAGGGAAGAGACCCAGTACTTC
-	TRBV7-2	TRBD2	TRBJ2-3	CASSLEREGPTDTQYF	TGTGCCAGCAGCTTAGAGCGGGAGGGCCCAACAGATACGCAGTATTTT
-	TRBV7-9	TRBD1	TRBJ1-2	CASSLVGTEIGYGYTF	TGTGCCAGCAGCTTAGTTGGGACAGAAATTGGCTATGGCTACACCTTC
-	TRBV5-1	TRBD1	TRBJ2-4	CASSPGTGLAKNIQYF	TGCGCCAGCAGCCCGGGGACAGGGCTAGCCAAAAACATTCAGTACTTC
-	TRBV5-1	-	TRBJ2-1	CASSLDGGYNEQFF	TGCGCCAGCAGCCTGGATGGGGGTTACAATGAGCAGTTCTTC
-	TRBV6-6	-	TRBJ2-1	CASSYPDGDGEQFF	TGTGCCAGCAGTTACCCCGACGGGGACGGTGAGCAGTTCTTC
-	TRBV11-2	TRBD1	TRBJ2-5	CASSLAGTVYQETQYF	TGTGCCAGCAGCTTAGCCGGGACAGTGTACCAAGAGACCCAGTACTTC
-	TRBV27	-	TRBJ2-5	CASSPGTALGETQYF	TGTGCCAGCAGTCCCGGGACCGCCCTTGGAGAGACCCAGTACTTC
-	TRBV4-3	TRBD2	TRBJ2-7	CASSQEGSGISYEQYF	TGCGCCAGCAGCCAAGAAGGCAGCGGGATCTCCTACGAGCAGTACTTC
few	TRBV7-2	-	TRBJ1-6	CASSLRGVLGNSPLHF	TGTGCCAGCAGCTTAAGGGGGGTTCTCGGGAATTCACCCCTCCACTTT
-	TRBV7-9	TRBD1	TRBJ2-7	CASSSGTGVYEQYF	TGTGCCAGCAGCTCCGGGACAGGGGTGTACGAGCAGTACTTC